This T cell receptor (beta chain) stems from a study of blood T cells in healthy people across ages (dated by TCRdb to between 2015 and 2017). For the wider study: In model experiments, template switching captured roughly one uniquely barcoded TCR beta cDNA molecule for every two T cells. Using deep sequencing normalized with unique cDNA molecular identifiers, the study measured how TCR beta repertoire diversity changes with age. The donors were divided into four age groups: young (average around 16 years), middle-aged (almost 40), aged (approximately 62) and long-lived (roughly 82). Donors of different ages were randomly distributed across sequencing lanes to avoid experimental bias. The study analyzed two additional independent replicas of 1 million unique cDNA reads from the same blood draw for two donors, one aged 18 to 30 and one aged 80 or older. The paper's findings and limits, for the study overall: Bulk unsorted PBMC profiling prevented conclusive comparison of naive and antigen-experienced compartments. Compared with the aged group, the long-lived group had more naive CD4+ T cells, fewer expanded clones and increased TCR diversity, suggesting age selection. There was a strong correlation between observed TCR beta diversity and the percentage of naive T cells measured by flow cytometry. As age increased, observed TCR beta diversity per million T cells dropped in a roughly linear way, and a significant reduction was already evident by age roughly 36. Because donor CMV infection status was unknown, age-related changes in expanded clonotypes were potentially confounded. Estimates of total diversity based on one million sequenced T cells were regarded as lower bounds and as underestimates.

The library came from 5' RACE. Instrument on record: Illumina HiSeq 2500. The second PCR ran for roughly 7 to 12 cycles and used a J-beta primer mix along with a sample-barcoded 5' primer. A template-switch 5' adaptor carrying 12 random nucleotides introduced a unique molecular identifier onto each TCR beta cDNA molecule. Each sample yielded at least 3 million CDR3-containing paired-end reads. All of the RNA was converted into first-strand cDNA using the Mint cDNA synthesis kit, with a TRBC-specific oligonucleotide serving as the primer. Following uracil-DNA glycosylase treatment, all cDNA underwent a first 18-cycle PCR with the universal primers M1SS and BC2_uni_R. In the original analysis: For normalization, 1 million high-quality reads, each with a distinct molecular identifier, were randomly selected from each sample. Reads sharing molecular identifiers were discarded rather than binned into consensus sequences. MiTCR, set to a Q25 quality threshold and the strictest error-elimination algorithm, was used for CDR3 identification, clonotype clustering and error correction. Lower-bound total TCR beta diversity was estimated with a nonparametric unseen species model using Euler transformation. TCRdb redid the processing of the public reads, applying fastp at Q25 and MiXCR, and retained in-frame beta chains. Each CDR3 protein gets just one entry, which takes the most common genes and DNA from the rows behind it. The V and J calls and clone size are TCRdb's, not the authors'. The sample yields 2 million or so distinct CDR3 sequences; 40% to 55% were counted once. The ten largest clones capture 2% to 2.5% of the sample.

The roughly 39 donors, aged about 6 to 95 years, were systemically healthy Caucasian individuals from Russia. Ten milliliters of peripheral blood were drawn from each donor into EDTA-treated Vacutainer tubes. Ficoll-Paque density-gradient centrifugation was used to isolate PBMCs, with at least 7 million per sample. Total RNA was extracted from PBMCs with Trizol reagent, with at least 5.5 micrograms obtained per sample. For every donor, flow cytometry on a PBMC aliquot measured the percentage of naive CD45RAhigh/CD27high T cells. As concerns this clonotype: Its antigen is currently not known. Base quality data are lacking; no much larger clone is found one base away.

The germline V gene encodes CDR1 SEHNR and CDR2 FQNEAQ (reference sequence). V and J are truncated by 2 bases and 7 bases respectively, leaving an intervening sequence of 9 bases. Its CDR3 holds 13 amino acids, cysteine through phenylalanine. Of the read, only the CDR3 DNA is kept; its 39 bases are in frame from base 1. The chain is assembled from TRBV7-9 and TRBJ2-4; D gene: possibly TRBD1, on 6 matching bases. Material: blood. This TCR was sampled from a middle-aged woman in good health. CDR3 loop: CASSLPGGNIQYF. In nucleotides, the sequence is TGTGCCAGCAGCTTACCTGGGGGCAACATTCAGTACTTC.